Presented here are 12 T cell receptor beta chains from one specimen sequenced in a study of T-cell reconstitution after alpha-beta-depleted transplantation in children. Unique molecular identifiers were incorporated when the TCRbeta library was constructed. MiXCR, run by TCRdb on the PCR reads, gives a single entry per CDR3 protein. The repertoire holds about 260,000 distinct CDR3 sequences, with 11% as singletons. The specimen was peripheral blood, collected 180 days after TCRalphabeta/CD19-depleted stem cell transplant. Receptors originate from a male patient under 10 years old who had a stem cell transplant for chronic granulomatous disease, so the T cells may come from the graft donor.

This clonotype was observed at least ten times. The J gene is TRBJ1-5, the V gene TRBV28; no clear D. Germline V gene sequence: CDR1 MDHEN, CDR2 SYDVKM. Between the trimmed V and J ends, which lost 5 bases and 4 bases, there was a span of 15 bases. CDR3 length equals 15 residues. The CDR3 DNA is TGTGCCAGCAGTCCCCATGACGGGATGAATCAGCCCCAGCATTTT. It encodes CASSPHDGMNQPQHF.

Many counts were recorded for this clonotype. This chain connects TRBV12-3 or TRBV12-4 to TRBJ2-7, with 8 bases aligning to TRBD2. V lost 5 bases, J lost 5 bases, and 11 bases stayed unmatched. This CDR3 comprises 15 residues. CDR3 nucleotide sequence: TGTGCCAGCAGTGGGGCTAGCGGGCACCCTCACGAGCAGTACTTC. It is translated as CASSGASGHPHEQYF.

In its sample, this clonotype was seen many times. V is TRBV4-3 and J is TRBJ2-7; 12 bases are shared with TRBD1. The CDR3 extends over 15 amino acids. V was pared by 3 bases and J by 4 bases, with 4 bases of the junction left unmatched. Per the germline V gene, CDR1 is LGHNA and CDR2 is YSLEER. The CDR3 region is CASSHGTGGIYEQYF. In DNA form, the CDR3 reads TGCGCCAGCAGCCACGGGACAGGGGGCATTTACGAGCAGTACTTC.

This clonotype was recorded many times. V gene TRBV11-1 combines with J gene TRBJ2-1; no definite D call. Germline V gene data show CDR1 as SGHAT and CDR2 as FQDESV (reference sequence). V was clipped by 4 bases and J by 4 bases, with 11 bases between them. CDR3 length: 14 amino acids. CDR3 residues: CASSSGTFYNEQFF. The CDR3 nucleotides are TGTGCCAGCAGCTCGGGCACCTTTTACAATGAGCAGTTCTTC. Full variable domain (missing parts from reference TRBV11-1 and TRBJ2-1): EAEVAQSPRYKITEKSQAVAFWCDPISGHATLYWYRQILGQGPELLVQFQDESVVDDSQLPKDRFSAERLKGVDSTLKIQPAELGDSAMYLCASSSGTFYNEQFFGPGTRLTVL.

This clonotype came up many times. The chain combines TRBV9 with TRBJ2-5, with 7 positions matching TRBD2. Per the germline V gene, CDR1 is SGDLS and CDR2 is YYNGEE. CDR3 length equals 12 residues. With V trimmed by 7 bases and J by 3 bases, 3 bases remained unmatched. The CDR3 bases are TGTGCCAGCGGGACTAACGAAGAGACCCAGTACTTC. This codes for CASGTNEETQYF.

This clonotype was detected ten times or more. The V gene is TRBV20-1, the J gene TRBJ2-7; possibly TRBD2 for D (6 bases). The CDR3 loop spans 16 amino acids. Trimming took 6 bases from V and 0 from J, leaving 21 bases between them. Germline CDR1 and CDR2: DFQATT and SNEGSKA (reference sequence). In DNA, the CDR3 is TGCAGTGCGGAATATAGCGGCACAAGAGTCTCCTACGAGCAGTACTTC. As protein: CSAEYSGTRVSYEQYF.

This clonotype was observed many times. This chain links TRBV27 with TRBJ1-1, with a possible D match to TRBD1 (6 bases). Germline CDR1 reads MNHEY; CDR2 reads SMNVEV (reference sequence). This CDR3 region has 15 residues. Between the trimmed V and J ends, which lost 2 bases and 5 bases, there was a span of 15 bases. CDR3: CASSLGATGRTEAFF. The CDR3 nucleotides are TGTGCCAGCAGTTTAGGGGCCACAGGGAGGACTGAAGCTTTCTTT.

Many counts were recorded for this clonotype. The chain couples TRBV6-5 to TRBJ2-6; D ambiguous. Looked up from germline, CDR1 is MNHEY and CDR2 is SVGAGI. V was cut by 2 bases and J by 0 bases, with 5 bases left in between. This CDR3 has 15 residues. CDR3 amino acids: CASSYVGSGANVLTF. Here the CDR3 DNA reads TGTGCCAGCAGTTACGTCGGCTCTGGGGCCAACGTCCTGACTTTC.

This clonotype was observed many times. The V call is TRBV15, the J call TRBJ2-7; D not resolved. Germline CDR1 LNHNV, CDR2 YYDKDF (reference sequence). Trimming took off 0 bases at V and 3 bases at J, with 15 bases between the two ends. CDR3 length equals 16 residues. The CDR3 DNA is TGTGCCACCAGCAGAGATGGTGTTTTCGGATTCTACGAGCAGTACTTC. Its protein is CATSRDGVFGFYEQYF.

This clonotype was found a few times. The chain recombines TRBV5-1 with TRBJ2-1; TRBD1 agrees at 7 bases. CDR3 length: 17 residues. The V and J ends lost 4 bases and 5 bases, in that order; junction bases with no gene match: 15. Germline V gives CDR1 SGHRS, CDR2 YFSETQ. Written as DNA, the CDR3 is TGCGCCAGCAGCGTCAAGGGGGCCCCGTCCTCTCACAATGAGCAGTTCTTC. Translating gives CASSVKGAPSSHNEQFF.

This clonotype was observed many times. This chain joins TRBV9 and TRBJ2-7; maybe TRBD2 (6 bases). V dropped 4 bases and J dropped 5 bases, with 13 bases sitting between them. The CDR3 is 13 amino acids. Germline V gene sequence: CDR1 SGDLS, CDR2 YYNGEE. CDR3 in amino acids: CASSPPREDEQYF. The CDR3 coding sequence is TGTGCCAGCAGCCCCCCGCGGGAAGACGAGCAGTACTTC.

The gene calls are TRBV13 and TRBJ2-3, with 10 bases that match TRBD1. Germline CDR1 PRHDT, CDR2 FYEKMQ (reference sequence). This CDR3 has 16 amino acids. V trimming: 5 bases; J trimming: 4 bases; junction bases outside the gene matches: 9. The CDR3 region has the DNA TGTGCCAGCAGCGCGACAGGGGGCCGGTTCCCAGATACGCAGTATTTT. Translating it yields CASSATGGRFPDTQYF.